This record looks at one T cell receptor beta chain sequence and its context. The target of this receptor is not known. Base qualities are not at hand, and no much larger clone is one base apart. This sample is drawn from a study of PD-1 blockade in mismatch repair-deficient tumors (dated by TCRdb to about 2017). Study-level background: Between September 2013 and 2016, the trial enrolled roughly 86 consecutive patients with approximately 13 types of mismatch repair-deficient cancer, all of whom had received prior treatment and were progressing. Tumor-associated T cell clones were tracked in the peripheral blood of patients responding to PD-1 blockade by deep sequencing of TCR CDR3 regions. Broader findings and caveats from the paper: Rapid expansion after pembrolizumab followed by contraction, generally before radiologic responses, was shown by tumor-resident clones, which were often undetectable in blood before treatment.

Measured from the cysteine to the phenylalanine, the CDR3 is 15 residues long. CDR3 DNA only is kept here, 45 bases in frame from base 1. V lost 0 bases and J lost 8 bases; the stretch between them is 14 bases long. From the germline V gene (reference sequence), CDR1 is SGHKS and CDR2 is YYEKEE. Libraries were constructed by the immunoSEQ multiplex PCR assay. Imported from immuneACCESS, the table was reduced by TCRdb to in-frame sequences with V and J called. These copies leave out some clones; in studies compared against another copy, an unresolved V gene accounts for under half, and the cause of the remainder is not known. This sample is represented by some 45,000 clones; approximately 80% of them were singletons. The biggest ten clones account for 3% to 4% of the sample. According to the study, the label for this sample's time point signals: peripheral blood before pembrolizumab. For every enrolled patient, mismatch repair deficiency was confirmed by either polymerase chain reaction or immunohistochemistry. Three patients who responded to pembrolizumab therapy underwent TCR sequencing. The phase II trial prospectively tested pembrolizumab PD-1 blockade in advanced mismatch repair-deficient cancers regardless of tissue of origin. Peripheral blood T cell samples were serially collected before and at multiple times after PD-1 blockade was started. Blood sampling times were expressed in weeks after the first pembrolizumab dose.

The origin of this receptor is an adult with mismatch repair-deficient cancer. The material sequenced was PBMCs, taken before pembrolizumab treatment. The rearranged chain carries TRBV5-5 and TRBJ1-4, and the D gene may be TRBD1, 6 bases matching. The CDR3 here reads CASSLGGGAQEKLFF. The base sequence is TGTGCCAGCAGCTTGGGAGGGGGGGCCCAAGAAAAACTGTTTTTT.